This TCR beta chain appears in the sequencing data of a study of T-cell reconstitution after alpha-beta-depleted transplantation in children. This clonotype was seen many times. The length of the CDR3 is 14 residues. The V gene lost 0 bases and the J gene lost 2 bases, with 9 bases spanning the gap. Germline-derived CDR1 and CDR2 are SGHRS and YFSETQ. Unique molecular identifiers were used in preparing the TCRbeta library. TCRdb used MiXCR to reprocess the PCR reads, holding one entry per CDR3 protein. The top ten clones hold roughly 27% of a sample with hundreds of thousands of distinct CDR3 sequences, approximately 10% of them seen once.

Here the sequenced sample was PBMCs, taken before TCRalphabeta/CD19-depleted stem cell transplant. The chain carries TRBV5-1 and TRBJ2-7; D might be TRBD1 or TRBD2, each matching 5 bases. This clonotype was sampled from a child less than two years old with acute myeloid leukemia, due to receive a stem cell transplant. The CDR3 nucleotides read TGCGCCAGCAGCTTGGAGGGGACGACCTACGAGCAGTACTTC. It yields the protein CASSLEGTTYEQYF. The full variable domain, in which reference TRBV5-1 and TRBJ2-7 provide the parts outside the CDR3, is KAGVTQTPRYLIKTRGQQVTLSCSPISGHRSVSWYQQTPGQGLQFLFEYFSETQRNKGNFPGRFSGRQFSNSRSEMNVSTLELGDSALYLCASSLEGTTYEQYFGPGTRLTVT.